Presented here are 3 T cell receptor beta chains from one specimen sequenced in a study of PD-L1 blockade in urothelial cancer. The repertoire was sequenced with immunoSEQ multiplex PCR; TCRdb's copy has only in-frame clones and lacks some. The table has about 110,000 clones, over 75% seen once. This material consisted of PBMCs, taken around atezolizumab (anti-PD-L1) treatment. The receptor set was obtained from a middle-aged man with urothelial cancer.

The V gene is TRBV7-2, the J gene TRBJ2-1; D is possibly TRBD2 (5 bases). The germline CDR1 and CDR2 sequences are SGHTA and FQGNSA. The CDR3 is made up of 15 amino acids. V gave up 5 bases and J gave up 2 bases, with 13 bases separating them. The CDR3 DNA reads as TGTGCCAGCAGCAGCACGCTAGCCCCCTACAATGAGCAGTTCTTC. It is translated as CASSSTLAPYNEQFF. Full variable domain (missing parts from reference TRBV7-2 and TRBJ2-1): GAGVSQSPSNKVTEKGKDVELRCDPISGHTALYWYRQSLGQGLEFLIYFQGNSAPDKSGLPSDRFSAERTGGSVSTLTIQRTQQEDSAVYLCASSSTLAPYNEQFFGPGTRLTVL.

The chain couples TRBV5-5 to TRBJ2-1; 9 positions match TRBD2. The CDR3 sequence is 15 residues long. From germline, CDR1 is SGHKS and CDR2 YYEKEE (reference sequence). V shed 1 base and J 6 bases; nucleotides not matched to a gene: 5. The DNA for the CDR3 is TGTGCCAGCAGCTTGAGTAGCGGGAGTGGCAATGAGCAGTTCTTC. Protein product: CASSLSSGSGNEQFF.

The chain is built from TRBV28 and TRBJ1-3; 12 nucleotides align to TRBD1. CDR1 is MDHEN and CDR2 is SYDVKM in the germline V gene. V lost 7 bases and J lost 7; bases outside the gene matches: 11. CDR3 length: 16 amino acids. The CDR3 spells CASTDGGTGGANTIYF. In nucleotides, the CDR3 is TGTGCCAGCACTGACGGTGGGACAGGGGGCGCGAACACCATATATTTT.